This T cell receptor (beta chain) is drawn from a study of identical twins. Broader study findings: Out-of-frame alpha sequences common to twins were enriched for low generation probability.

The germline V gene encodes CDR1 MNHNS and CDR2 SASEGT. V lost 5 bases and J lost 3, with 14 bases in between. This CDR3 is built from 14 residues. Through template switching, a universal primer site was introduced, and the cDNA contained unique molecular identifiers. One entry per CDR3 protein, called by TCRdb with MiXCR from the 5' RACE reads. The data contain around 480,000 distinct CDR3 sequences, 12% to 15% of them seen just once; the ten biggest clones take up around 0.52%. Points on this clonotype: Its antigen is still unknown.

These data also formed part of another study, on yellow fever vaccine responses in identical twins.

The chain combines TRBV6-1 with TRBJ2-7; D gene unclear. The receptor was derived from a woman in her late teens or twenties in good health. The material sequenced was CD4+ T cells sorted from blood. The CDR3 loop reads CASSPTYSNYEQYF. CDR3 bases: TGTGCCAGCAGTCCTACTTACAGCAACTACGAGCAGTACTTC.